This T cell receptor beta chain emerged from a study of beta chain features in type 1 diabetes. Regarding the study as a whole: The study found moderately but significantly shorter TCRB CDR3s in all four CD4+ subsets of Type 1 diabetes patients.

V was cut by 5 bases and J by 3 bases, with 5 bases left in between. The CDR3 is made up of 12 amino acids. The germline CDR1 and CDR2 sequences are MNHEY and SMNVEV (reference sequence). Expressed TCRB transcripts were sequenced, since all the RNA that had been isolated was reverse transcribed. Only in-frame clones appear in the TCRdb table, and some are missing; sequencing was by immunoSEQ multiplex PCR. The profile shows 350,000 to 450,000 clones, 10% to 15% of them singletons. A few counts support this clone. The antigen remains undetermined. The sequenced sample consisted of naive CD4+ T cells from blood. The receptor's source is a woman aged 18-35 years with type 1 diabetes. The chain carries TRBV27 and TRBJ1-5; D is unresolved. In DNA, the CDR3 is TGTGCCAGCAGTCCTATCAATCAGCCCCAGCATTTT. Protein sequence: CASSPINQPQHF.